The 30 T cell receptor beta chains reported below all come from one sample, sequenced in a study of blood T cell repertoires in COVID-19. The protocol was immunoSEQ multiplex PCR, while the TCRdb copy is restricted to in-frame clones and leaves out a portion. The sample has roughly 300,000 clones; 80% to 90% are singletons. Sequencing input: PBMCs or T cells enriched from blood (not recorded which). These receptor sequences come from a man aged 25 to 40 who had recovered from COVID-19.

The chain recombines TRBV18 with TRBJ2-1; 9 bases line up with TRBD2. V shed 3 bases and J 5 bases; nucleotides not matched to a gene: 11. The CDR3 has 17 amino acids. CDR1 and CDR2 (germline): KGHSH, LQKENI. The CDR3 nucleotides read TGTGCCAGCTCACCGATCCCTCGCGGGGGGGGGAACAATGAGCAGTTCTTC. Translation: CASSPIPRGGGNNEQFF.

The CDR3 nucleotides are TGTGCCAGCAGTGACCTGGGGACAGGGAGCTATGGCTACACCTTC. Protein sequence: CASSDLGTGSYGYTF. The V and J genes are TRBV6-4 and TRBJ1-2; 9 positions match TRBD1. J gave up 4 bases and V 2 bases, and 5 bases lay outside the gene matches. Germline V lookup: CDR1 MRHNA, CDR2 SNTAGT. The CDR3 extends over 15 amino acids.

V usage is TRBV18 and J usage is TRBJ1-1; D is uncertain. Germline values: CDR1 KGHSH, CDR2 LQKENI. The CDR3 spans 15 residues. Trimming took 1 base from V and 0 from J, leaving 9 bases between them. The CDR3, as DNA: TGTGCCAGCTCACCACGTAGTCGGGTGAACACTGAAGCTTTCTTT. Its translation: CASSPRSRVNTEAFF.

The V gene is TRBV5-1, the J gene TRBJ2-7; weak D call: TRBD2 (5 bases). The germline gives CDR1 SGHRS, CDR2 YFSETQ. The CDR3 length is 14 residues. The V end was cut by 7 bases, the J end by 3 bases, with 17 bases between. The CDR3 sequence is CASERAPEDYEQYF. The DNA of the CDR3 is TGCGCCAGCGAGAGGGCACCCGAGGACTACGAGCAGTACTTC.

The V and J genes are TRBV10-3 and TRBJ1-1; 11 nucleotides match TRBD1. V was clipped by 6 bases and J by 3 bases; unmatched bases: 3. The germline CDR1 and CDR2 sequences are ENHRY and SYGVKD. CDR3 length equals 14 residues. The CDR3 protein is CAISGQGAYTEAFF. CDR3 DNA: TGTGCCATCAGCGGACAGGGGGCGTACACTGAAGCTTTCTTT.

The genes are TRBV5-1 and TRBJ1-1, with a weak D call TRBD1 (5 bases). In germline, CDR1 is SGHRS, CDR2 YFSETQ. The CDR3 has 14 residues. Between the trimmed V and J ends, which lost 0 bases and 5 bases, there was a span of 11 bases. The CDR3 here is CASSLGTEGTEAFF. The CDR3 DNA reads TGCGCCAGCAGCTTGGGAACGGAGGGGACTGAAGCTTTCTTT.

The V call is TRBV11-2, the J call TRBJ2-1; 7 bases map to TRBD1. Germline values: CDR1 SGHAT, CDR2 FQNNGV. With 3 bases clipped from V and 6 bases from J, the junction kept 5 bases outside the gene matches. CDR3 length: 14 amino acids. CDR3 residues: CASSFSDRANEQFF. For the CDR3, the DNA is TGTGCCAGCAGCTTTTCCGACAGGGCCAATGAGCAGTTCTTC.

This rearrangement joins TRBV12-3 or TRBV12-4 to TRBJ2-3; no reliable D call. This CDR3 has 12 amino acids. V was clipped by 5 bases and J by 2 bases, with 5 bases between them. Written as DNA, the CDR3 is TGTGCCAGCAGTCCCTTCACAGATACGCAGTATTTT. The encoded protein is CASSPFTDTQYF.

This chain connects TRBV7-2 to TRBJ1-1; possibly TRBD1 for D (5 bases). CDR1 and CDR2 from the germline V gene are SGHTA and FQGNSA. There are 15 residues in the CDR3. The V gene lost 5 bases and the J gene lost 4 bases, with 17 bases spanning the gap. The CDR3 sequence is CASSLSRTGGTEAFF. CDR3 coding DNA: TGTGCCAGCAGCCTCTCCAGGACGGGGGGCACTGAAGCTTTCTTT. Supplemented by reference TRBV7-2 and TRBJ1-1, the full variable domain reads GAGVSQSPSNKVTEKGKDVELRCDPISGHTALYWYRQSLGQGLEFLIYFQGNSAPDKSGLPSDRFSAERTGGSVSTLTIQRTQQEDSAVYLCASSLSRTGGTEAFFGQGTRLTVV.

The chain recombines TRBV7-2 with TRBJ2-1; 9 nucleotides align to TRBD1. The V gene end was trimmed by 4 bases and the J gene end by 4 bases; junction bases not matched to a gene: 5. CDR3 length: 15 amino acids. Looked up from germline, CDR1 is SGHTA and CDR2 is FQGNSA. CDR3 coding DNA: TGTGCCAGCAGCTCGGGGACAGGGATTTACAATGAGCAGTTCTTC. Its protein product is CASSSGTGIYNEQFF.

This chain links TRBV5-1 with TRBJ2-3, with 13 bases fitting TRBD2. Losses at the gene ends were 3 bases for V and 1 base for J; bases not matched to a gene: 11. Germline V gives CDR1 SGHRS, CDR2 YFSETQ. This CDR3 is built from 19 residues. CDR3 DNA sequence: TGCGCCAGCAGCTCGCCGCGCGGACTAGCGGGAGTTGGCACAGATACGCAGTATTTT. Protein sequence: CASSSPRGLAGVGTDTQYF. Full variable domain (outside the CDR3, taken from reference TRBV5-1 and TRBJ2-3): KAGVTQTPRYLIKTRGQQVTLSCSPISGHRSVSWYQQTPGQGLQFLFEYFSETQRNKGNFPGRFSGRQFSNSRSEMNVSTLELGDSALYLCASSSPRGLAGVGTDTQYFGPGTRLTVL.

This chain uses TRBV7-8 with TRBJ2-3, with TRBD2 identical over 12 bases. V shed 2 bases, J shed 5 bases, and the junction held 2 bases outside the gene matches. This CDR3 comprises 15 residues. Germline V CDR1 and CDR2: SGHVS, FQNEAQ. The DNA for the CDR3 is TGTGCCAGCAGCTTACTAGCGGGGGGGATAGATACGCAGTATTTT. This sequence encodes CASSLLAGGIDTQYF.

The CDR3 DNA follows: TGTGCCAGCGGGGAATTGGGGGCCTTTAATGAAAAACTGTTTTTT. Its protein product is CASGELGAFNEKLFF. The chain has TRBV11-2 and TRBJ1-4; a possible D gene is TRBD1 (6 bases). There are 15 residues in the CDR3. CDR1 SGHAT and CDR2 FQNNGV come from the germline V gene. The V end was cut by 8 bases, the J end by 4 bases, with 17 bases between.

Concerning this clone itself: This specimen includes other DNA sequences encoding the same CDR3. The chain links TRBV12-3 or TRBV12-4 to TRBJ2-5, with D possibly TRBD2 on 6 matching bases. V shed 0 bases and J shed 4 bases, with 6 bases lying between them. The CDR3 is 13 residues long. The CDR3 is CASSLARGETQYF. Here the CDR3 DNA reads TGTGCCAGCAGTTTAGCGCGGGGAGAGACCCAGTACTTC.

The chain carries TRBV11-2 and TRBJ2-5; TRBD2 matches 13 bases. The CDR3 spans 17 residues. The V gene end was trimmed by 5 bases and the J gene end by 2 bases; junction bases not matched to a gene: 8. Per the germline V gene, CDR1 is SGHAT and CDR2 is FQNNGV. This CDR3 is CASSQEGLAGLQETQYF. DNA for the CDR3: TGTGCCAGCAGCCAAGAGGGACTAGCGGGACTACAAGAGACCCAGTACTTC.

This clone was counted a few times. CDR3 sequence: CASSDSKRGIAHGYTF. The CDR3 region has the DNA TGTGCCAGCAGTGACTCGAAGCGGGGCATCGCGCATGGCTACACCTTC. The chain recombines TRBV6-4 with TRBJ1-2; TRBD1 might be the D (5 bases). The CDR3 is made up of 16 amino acids. The germline V gene has CDR1 MRHNA and CDR2 SNTAGT. V lost 0 bases and J lost 6, with 17 bases in between.

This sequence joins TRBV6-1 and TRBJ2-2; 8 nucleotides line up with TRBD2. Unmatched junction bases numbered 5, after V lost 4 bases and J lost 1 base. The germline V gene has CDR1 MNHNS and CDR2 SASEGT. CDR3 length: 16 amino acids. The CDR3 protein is CASSVWLAGNTGELFF. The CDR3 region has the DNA TGTGCCAGCAGTGTTTGGCTAGCGGGGAACACCGGGGAGCTGTTTTTT.

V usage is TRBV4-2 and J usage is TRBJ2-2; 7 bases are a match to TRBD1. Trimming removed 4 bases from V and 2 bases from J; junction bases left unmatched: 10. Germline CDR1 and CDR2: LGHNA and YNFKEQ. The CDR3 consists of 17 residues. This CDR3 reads CASSLLTGLSNTGELFF. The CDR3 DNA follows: TGTGCCAGCAGCCTCCTGACAGGGCTATCTAACACCGGGGAGCTGTTTTTT.

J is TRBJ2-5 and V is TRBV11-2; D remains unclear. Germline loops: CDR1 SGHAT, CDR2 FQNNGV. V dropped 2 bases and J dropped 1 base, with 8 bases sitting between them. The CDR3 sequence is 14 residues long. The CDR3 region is CASSLTETQETQYF. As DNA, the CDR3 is TGTGCCAGCAGCTTAACGGAGACCCAAGAGACCCAGTACTTC.

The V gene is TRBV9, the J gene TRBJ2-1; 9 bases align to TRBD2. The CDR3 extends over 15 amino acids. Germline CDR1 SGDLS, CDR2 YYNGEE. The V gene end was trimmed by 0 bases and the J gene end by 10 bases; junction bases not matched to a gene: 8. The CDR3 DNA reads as TGTGCCAGCAGCGTAGGCGGGAGGGAGGTGATGGAGCAGTTCTTC. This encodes CASSVGGREVMEQFF. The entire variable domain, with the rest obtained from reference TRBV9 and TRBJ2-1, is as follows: DSGVTQTPKHLITATGQRVTLRCSPRSGDLSVYWYQQSLDQGLQFLIQYYNGEERAKGNILERFSAQQFPDLHSELNLSSLELGDSALYFCASSVGGREVMEQFFGPGTRLTVL.

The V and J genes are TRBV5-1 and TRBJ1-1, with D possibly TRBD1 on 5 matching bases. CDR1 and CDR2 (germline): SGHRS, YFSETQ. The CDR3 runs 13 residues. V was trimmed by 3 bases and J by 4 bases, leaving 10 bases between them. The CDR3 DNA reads TGCGCCAGCAGCTATCCAGGGATCACTGAAGCTTTCTTT. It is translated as CASSYPGITEAFF.

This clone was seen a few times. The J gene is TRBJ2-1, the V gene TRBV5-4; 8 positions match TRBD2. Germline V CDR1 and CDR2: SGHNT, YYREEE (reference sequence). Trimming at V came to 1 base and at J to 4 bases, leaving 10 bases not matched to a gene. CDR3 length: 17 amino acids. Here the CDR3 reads CASSLWVDGREYNEQFF. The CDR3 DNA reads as TGTGCCAGCAGCTTGTGGGTCGACGGGAGGGAATACAATGAGCAGTTCTTC.

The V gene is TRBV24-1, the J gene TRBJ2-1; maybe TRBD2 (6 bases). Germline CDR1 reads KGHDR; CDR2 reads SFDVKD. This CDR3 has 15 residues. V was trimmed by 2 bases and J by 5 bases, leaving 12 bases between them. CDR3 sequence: CATSDWGRSNNEQFF. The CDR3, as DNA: TGTGCCACCAGTGATTGGGGGAGGTCTAACAATGAGCAGTTCTTC.

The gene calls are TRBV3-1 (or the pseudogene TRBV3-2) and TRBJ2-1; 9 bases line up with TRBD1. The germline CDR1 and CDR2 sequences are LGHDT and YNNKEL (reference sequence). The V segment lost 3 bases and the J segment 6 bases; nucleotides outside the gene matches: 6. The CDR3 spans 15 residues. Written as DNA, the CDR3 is TGTGCCAGCAGCCAGCACGGACAGGGGTCCAATGAGCAGTTCTTC. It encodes CASSQHGQGSNEQFF.

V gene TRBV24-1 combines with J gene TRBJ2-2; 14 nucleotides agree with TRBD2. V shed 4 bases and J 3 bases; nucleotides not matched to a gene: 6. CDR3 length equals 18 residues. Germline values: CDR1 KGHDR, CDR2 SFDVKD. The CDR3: CATSDPGTSGGDTGELFF. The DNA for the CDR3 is TGTGCCACCAGTGACCCCGGGACTAGCGGGGGAGACACCGGGGAGCTGTTTTTT.

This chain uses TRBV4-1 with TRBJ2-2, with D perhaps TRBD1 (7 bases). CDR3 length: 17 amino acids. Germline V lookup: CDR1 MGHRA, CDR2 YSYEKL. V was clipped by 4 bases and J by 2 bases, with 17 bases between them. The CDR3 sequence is CASSPTGTRLNTGELFF. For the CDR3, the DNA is TGCGCCAGCAGCCCGACAGGGACTCGACTAAACACCGGGGAGCTGTTTTTT.

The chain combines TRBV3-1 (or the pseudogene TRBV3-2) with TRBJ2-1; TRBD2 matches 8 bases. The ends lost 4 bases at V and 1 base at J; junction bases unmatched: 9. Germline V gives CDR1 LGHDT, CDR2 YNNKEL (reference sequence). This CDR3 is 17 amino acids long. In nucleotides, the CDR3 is TGTGCCAGCAGCCCTTCTCTCGGGGGGGGATCCTACAATGAGCAGTTCTTC. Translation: CASSPSLGGGSYNEQFF.

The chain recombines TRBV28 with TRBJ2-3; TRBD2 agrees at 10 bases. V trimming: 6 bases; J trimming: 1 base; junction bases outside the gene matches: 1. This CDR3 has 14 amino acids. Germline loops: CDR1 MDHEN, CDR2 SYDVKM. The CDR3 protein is CASRLAGGTDTQYF. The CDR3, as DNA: TGTGCCAGCAGGCTAGCGGGGGGCACAGATACGCAGTATTTT.

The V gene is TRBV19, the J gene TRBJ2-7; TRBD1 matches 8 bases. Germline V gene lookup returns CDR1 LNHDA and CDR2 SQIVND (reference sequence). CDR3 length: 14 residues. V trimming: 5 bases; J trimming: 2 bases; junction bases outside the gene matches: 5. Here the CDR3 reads CASSLTGATYEQYF. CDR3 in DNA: TGTGCCAGTAGTCTGACAGGGGCCACCTACGAGCAGTACTTC.

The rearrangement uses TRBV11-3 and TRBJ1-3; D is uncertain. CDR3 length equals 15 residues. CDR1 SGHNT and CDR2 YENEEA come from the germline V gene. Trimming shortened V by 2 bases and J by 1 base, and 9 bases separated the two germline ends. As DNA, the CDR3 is TGTGCCAGCAGCTTAAGCAGGCTTTCTGGAAACACCATATATTTT. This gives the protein CASSLSRLSGNTIYF.